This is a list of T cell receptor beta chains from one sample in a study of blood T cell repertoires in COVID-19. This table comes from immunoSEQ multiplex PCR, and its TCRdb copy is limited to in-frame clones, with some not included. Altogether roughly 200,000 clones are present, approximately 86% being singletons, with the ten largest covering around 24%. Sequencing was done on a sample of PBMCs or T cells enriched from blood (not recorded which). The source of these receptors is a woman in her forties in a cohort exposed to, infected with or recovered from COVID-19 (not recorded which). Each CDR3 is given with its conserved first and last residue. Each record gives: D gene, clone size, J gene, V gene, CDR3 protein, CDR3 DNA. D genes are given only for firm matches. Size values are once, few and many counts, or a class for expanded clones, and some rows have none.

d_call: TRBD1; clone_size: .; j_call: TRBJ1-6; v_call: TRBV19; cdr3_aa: CASSMTGSSYNSPLHF; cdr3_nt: TGTGCCAGTAGTATGACAGGGAGCTCCTATAATTCACCCCTCCACTTT
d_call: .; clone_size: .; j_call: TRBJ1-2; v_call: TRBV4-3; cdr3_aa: CASSRITGSGYTF; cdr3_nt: TGCGCCAGCAGCCGAATTACAGGGTCTGGCTACACCTTC
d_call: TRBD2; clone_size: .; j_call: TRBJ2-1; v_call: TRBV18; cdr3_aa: CASSPSGTSYNEQFF; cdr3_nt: TGTGCCAGCTCACCATCTGGGACTAGCTACAATGAGCAGTTCTTC
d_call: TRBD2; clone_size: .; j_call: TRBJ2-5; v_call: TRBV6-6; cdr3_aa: CASSYGSPGGRETQYF; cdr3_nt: TGTGCCAGCAGTTATGGGTCCCCGGGGGGTAGGGAGACCCAGTACTTC
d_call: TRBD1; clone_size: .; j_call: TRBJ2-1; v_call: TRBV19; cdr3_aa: CASSTRDRATHEQFF; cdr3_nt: TGTGCCAGTAGTACCCGGGACAGGGCGACCCATGAGCAGTTCTTC
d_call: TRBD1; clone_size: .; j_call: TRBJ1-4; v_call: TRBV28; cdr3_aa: CASSSSGTEILRKLFF; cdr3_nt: TGTGCCAGCAGCTCCTCCGGGACAGAAATCTTACGAAAACTGTTTTTT
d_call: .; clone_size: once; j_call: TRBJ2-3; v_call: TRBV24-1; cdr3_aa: CATSDLTGQPPGNTDTQYF; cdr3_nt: TGTGCCACCAGTGATTTAACGGGACAACCCCCCGGAAACACAGATACGCAGTATTTT
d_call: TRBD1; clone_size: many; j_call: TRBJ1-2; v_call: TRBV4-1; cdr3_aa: CASSHPQGQGGRTNYGYTF; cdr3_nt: TGCGCCAGCAGCCATCCACAAGGACAGGGTGGGAGAACTAACTATGGCTACACCTTC
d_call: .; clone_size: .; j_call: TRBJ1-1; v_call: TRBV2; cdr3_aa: CASSGAVGSTEAFF; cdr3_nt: TGTGCCAGCAGTGGCGCAGTGGGGAGCACTGAAGCTTTCTTT
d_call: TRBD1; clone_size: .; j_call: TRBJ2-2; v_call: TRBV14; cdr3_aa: CASSPWTGEGTGELFF; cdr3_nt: TGTGCCAGCAGCCCCTGGACAGGGGAAGGCACCGGGGAGCTGTTTTTT
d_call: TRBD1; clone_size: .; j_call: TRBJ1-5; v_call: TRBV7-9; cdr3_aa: CASSLGGTGGSNQPQHF; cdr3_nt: TGTGCCAGCAGCTTAGGAGGGACAGGGGGAAGCAATCAGCCCCAGCATTTT
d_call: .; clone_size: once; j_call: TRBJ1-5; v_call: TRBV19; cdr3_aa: CASRSGNQPQHF; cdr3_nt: TGTGCCAGTCGATCGGGCAATCAGCCCCAGCATTTT
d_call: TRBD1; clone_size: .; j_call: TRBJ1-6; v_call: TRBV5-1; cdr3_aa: CASSLEGQGSPLHF; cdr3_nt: TGCGCCAGCAGCTTGGAGGGACAGGGTTCACCCCTCCACTTT
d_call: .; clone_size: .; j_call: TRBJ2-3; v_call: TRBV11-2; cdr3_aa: CASSWALGGSAQYF; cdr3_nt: TGTGCCAGCAGCTGGGCCCTTGGGGGGAGCGCGCAGTATTTT
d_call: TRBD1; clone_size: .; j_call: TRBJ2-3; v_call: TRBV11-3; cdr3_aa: CASSLVPQGACTDTQYF; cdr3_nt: TGTGCCAGCAGCTTAGTCCCCCAGGGGGCTTGCACAGATACGCAGTATTTT
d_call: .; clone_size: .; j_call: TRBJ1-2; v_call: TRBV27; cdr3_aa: CASSLSARGRYTF; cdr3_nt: TGTGCCAGCAGTTTATCGGCGCGGGGGCGCTACACCTTC
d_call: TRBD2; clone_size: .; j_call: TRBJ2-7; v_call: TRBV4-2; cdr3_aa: CASTDTSGSPYEQYF; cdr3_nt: TGTGCCAGCACCGATACTAGCGGGAGTCCCTACGAGCAGTACTTC
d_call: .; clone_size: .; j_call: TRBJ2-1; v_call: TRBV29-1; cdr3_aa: CSVAEGGGYEQFF; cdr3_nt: TGCAGCGTTGCTGAGGGAGGGGGGTACGAGCAGTTCTTC
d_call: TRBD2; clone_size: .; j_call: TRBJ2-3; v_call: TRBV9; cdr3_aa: CASSPRLAGRGDTQYF; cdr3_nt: TGTGCCAGCAGCCCCCGACTAGCGGGGAGGGGCGATACGCAGTATTTT
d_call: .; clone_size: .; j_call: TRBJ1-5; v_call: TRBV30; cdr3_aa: CAWRARDYDQPQHF; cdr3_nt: TGTGCCTGGAGGGCCCGGGACTATGATCAGCCCCAGCATTTT
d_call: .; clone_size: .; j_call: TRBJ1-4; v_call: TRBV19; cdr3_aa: CASSSMGGNEKLFF; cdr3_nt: TGTGCCAGTTCTTCCATGGGGGGGAATGAAAAACTGTTTTTT
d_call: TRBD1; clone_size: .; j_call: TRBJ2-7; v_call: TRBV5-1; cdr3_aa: CASSFGQGDEQYF; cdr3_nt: TGCGCCAGCAGCTTCGGACAGGGGGACGAGCAGTACTTC
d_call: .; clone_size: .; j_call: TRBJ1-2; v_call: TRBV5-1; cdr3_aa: CASSLGPGQLPSNYGYTF; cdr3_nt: TGCGCCAGCAGCTTGGGGCCAGGACAGCTTCCTTCTAACTATGGCTACACCTTC